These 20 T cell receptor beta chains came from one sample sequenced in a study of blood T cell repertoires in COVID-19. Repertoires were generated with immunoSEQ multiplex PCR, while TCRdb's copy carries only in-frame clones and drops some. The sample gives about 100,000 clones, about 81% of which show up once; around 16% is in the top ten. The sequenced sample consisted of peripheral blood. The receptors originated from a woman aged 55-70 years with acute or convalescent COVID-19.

CDR3 DNA sequence: TGTGCCAGTAGGAGGAGCTCTGGAAACACCATATATTTT. Its translation is CASRRSSGNTIYF. The chain recombines TRBV19 with TRBJ1-3, with D unresolved. This CDR3 is built from 13 residues. CDR1 is LNHDA, CDR2 SQIVND, per germline (reference sequence). The V gene lost 6 bases and the J gene lost 0 bases, with 6 bases spanning the gap.

CDR3 amino acids: CASSITGWGNTEAFF. In DNA form, the CDR3 reads TGTGCCAGCAGCATAACAGGTTGGGGGAACACTGAAGCTTTCTTT. The chain is built from TRBV3-1 (or the pseudogene TRBV3-2) and TRBJ1-1, with D possibly TRBD1 on 5 matching bases. Germline CDR1 and CDR2: LGHDT and YNNKEL (reference sequence). The germline V and J ends were trimmed by 5 bases and 1 base, with 14 bases remaining between them. The CDR3 spans 15 residues.

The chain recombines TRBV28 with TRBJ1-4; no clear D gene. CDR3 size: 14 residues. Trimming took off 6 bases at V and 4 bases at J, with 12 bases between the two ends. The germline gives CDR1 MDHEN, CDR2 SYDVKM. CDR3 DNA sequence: TGTGCCAGCAGAAGGAGTAGTTTTAATGAAAAACTGTTTTTT. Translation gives CASRRSSFNEKLFF.

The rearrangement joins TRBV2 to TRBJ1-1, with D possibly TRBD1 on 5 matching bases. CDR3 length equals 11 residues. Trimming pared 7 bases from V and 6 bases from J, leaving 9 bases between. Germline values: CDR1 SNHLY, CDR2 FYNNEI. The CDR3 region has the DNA TGTGCCAGCAAGAAGACAGCTGAAGCTTTCTTT. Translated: CASKKTAEAFF.

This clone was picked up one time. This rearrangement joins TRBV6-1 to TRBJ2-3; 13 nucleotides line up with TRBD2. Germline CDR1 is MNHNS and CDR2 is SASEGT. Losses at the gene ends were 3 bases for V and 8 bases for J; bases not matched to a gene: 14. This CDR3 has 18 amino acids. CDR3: CASSDGSWTSGGWRTQYF. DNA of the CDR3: TGTGCCAGCAGTGATGGGTCCTGGACTAGCGGGGGATGGCGTACGCAGTATTTT.

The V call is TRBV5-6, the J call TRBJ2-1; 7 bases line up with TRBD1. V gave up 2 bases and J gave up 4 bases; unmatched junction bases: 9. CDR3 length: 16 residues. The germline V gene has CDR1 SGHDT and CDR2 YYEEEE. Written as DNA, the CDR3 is TGTGCCAGCAGCTTACAGGGGCCAGAATTTTACAATGAGCAGTTCTTC. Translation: CASSLQGPEFYNEQFF. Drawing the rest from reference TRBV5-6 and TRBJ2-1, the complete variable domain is DAGVTQSPTHLIKTRGQQVTLRCSPKSGHDTVSWYQQALGQGPQFIFQYYEEEERQRGNFPDRFSGHQFPNYSSELNVNALLLGDSALYLCASSLQGPEFYNEQFFGPGTRLTVL.

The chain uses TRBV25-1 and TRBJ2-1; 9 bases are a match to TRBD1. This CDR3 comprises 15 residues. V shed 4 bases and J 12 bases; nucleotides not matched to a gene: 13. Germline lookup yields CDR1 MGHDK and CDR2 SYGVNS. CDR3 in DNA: TGTGCCAGCAGTGGGGGACAGGGCCTCATCGGGGGGCAGTTCTTC. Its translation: CASSGGQGLIGGQFF. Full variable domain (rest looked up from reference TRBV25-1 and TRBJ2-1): EADIYQTPRYLVIGTGKKITLECSQTMGHDKMYWYQQDPGMELHLIHYSYGVNSTEKGDLSSESTVSRIRTEHFPLTLESARPSHTSQYLCASSGGQGLIGGQFFGPGTRLTVL.

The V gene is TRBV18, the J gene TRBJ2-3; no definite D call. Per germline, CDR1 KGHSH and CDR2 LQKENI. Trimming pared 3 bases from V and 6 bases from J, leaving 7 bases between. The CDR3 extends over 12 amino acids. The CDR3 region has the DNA TGTGCCAGCTCACCGGCAGGCGATACGCAGTATTTT. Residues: CASSPAGDTQYF.

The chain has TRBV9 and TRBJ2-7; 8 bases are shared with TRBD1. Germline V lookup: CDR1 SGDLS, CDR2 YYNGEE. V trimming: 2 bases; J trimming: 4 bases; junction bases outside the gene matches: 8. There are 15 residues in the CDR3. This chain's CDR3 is CASSVTGDLLYEQYF. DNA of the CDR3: TGTGCCAGCAGCGTGACAGGGGACCTTTTGTACGAGCAGTACTTC.

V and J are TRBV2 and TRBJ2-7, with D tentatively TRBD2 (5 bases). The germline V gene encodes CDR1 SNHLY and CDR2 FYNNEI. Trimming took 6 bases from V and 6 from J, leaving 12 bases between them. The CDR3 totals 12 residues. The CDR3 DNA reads TGTGCCAGCAGGGGAGAGTTTGGCGAGCAGTACTTC. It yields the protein CASRGEFGEQYF.

The CDR3 is CASSTLQGAANSPLHF. CDR3 bases: TGTGCCAGCAGCACATTACAGGGGGCGGCTAATTCACCCCTCCACTTT. The V call is TRBV5-5, the J call TRBJ1-6; 9 nucleotides agree with TRBD1. CDR3 length: 16 residues. Germline values: CDR1 SGHKS, CDR2 YYEKEE (reference sequence). The J segment lost 6 bases and the V segment lost 4 bases, leaving 8 bases of the junction unmatched.

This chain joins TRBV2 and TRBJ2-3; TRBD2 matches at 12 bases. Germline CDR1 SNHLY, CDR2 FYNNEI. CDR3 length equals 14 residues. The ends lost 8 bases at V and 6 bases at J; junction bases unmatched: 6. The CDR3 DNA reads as TGTGCCAGCGATACTAGCGGGGGGTCGGATACGCAGTATTTT. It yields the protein CASDTSGGSDTQYF.

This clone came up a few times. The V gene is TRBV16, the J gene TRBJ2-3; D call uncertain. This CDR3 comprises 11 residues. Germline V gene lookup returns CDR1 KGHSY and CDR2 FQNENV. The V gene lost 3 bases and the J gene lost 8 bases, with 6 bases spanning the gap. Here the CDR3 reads CASSHEATQYF. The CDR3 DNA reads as TGTGCCAGCAGCCACGAGGCTACGCAGTATTTT. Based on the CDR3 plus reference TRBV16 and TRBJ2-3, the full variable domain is GEEVAQTPKHLVRGEGQKAKLYCAPIKGHSYVFWYQQVLKNEFKFLISFQNENVFDETGMPKERFSAKCLPNSPCSLEIQATKLEDSAVYFCASSHEATQYFGPGTRLTVL.

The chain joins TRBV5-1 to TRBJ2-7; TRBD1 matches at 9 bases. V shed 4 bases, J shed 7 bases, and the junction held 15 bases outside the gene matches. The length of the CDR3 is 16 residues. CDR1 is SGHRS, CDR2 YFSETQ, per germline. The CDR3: CASSVSTGGKTREQYF. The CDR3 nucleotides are TGCGCCAGCAGCGTCTCGACAGGGGGAAAGACTAGGGAGCAGTACTTC. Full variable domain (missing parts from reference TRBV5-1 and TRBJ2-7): KAGVTQTPRYLIKTRGQQVTLSCSPISGHRSVSWYQQTPGQGLQFLFEYFSETQRNKGNFPGRFSGRQFSNSRSEMNVSTLELGDSALYLCASSVSTGGKTREQYFGPGTRLTVT.

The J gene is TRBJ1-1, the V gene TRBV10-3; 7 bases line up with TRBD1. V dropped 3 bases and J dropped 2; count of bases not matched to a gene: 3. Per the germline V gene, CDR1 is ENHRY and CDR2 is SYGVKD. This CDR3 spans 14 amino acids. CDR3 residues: CAISDQGVNTEAFF. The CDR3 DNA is TGTGCCATCAGTGACCAGGGGGTTAACACTGAAGCTTTCTTT.

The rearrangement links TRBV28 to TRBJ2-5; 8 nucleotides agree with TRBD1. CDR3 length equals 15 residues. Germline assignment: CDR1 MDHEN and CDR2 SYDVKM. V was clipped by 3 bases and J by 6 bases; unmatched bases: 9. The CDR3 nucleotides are TGTGCCAGCAGTTTCCATACAGGGGGTCCACAGACCCAGTACTTC. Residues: CASSFHTGGPQTQYF.

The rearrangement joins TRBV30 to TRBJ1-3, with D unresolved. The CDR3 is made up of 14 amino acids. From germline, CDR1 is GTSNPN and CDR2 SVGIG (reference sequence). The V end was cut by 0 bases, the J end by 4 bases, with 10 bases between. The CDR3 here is CAWSVQSQGNTIYF. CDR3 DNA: TGTGCCTGGAGTGTACAGAGTCAGGGAAACACCATATATTTT.

CDR3 bases: TGTGCCAGTAGTTCGTCCCCAGGGGGCCCCTACGAGCAGTACTTC. Its translation: CASSSSPGGPYEQYF. The chain couples TRBV19 to TRBJ2-7; 8 nucleotides align to TRBD1. The CDR3 has 15 amino acids. The ends lost 5 bases at V and 2 bases at J; junction bases unmatched: 8. Germline CDR1 is LNHDA and CDR2 is SQIVND (reference sequence). The complete variable domain, with remaining parts taken from reference TRBV19 and TRBJ2-7, reads DGGITQSPKYLFRKEGQNVTLSCEQNLNHDAMYWYRQDPGQGLRLIYYSQIVNDFQKGDIAEGYSVSREKKESFPLTVTSAQKNPTAFYLCASSSSPGGPYEQYFGPGTRLTVT.

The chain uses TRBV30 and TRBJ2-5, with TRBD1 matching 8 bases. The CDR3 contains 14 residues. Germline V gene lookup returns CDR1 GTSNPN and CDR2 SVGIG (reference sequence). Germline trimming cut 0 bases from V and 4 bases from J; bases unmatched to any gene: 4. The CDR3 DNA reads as TGTGCCTGGAGTGTAGTCAGGGGGCGAGAGACCCAGTACTTC. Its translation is CAWSVVRGRETQYF. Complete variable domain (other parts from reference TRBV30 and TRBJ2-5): SQTIHQWPATLVQPVGSPLSLECTVEGTSNPNLYWYRQAAGRGLQLLFYSVGIGQISSEVPQNLSASRPQDRQFILSSKKLLLSDSGFYLCAWSVVRGRETQYFGPGTRLLVL.

In nucleotides, the CDR3 is TGTGCCTGGAGCTTCCAGGGGGTGGAAAAACTGTTTTTT. This codes for CAWSFQGVEKLFF. The genes are TRBV30 and TRBJ1-4, with 7 positions matching TRBD1. Trimming took 3 bases from V and 8 from J; bases not matched to a gene: 6. CDR1 GTSNPN and CDR2 SVGIG come from the germline V gene (reference sequence). The length of the CDR3 is 13 residues.